The 5 T cell receptor beta chains below were found in one sample sequenced in a study of Ad26.COV2.S vaccination and SARS-CoV-2 variants (dated by TCRdb to the early 2020s). Reading the label with the study, this specimen's time point is: individuals recovered from natural SARS-CoV-2 infection. The library was prepared using the immunoSEQ multiplex PCR assay. TCRdb's version of the immuneACCESS table is confined to in-frame rearrangements and falls short of the full clone set. An unresolved V gene accounts for under half of the shortfall where checked; the remainder is of unknown origin. The sample table contains tens of thousands of clones; only one count was recorded for under 90% of them. About 15% of the sample is held by the ten biggest clonotypes. Material: peripheral blood, obtained after recovery from COVID-19. The receptors stem from a human donor who had recovered from COVID-19.

The gene calls are TRBV7-9 and TRBJ1-2; D possibly corresponds to TRBD1 (6 bases). V dropped 5 bases and J dropped 4 bases, with 20 bases sitting between them. CDR1 and CDR2 from the germline V gene are SEHNR and FQNEAQ (reference sequence). The CDR3 extends over 16 amino acids. The CDR3 is CASSPGGRGTVYGYTF. Written as DNA, the CDR3 is TGTGCCAGCAGCCCTGGAGGCAGGGGAACCGTCTATGGCTACACCTTC. The variable domain in full, with the rest retrieved from reference TRBV7-9 and TRBJ1-2, is DTGVSQNPRHKITKRGQNVTFRCDPISEHNRLYWYRQTLGQGPEFLTYFQNEAQLEKSRLLSDRFSAERPKGSFSTLEIQRTEQGDSAMYLCASSPGGRGTVYGYTFGSGTRLTVV.

The gene calls are TRBV29-1 and TRBJ1-2; D gene unclear. Trimming shortened V by 2 bases and J by 5 bases, and 9 bases separated the two germline ends. The V gene's germline CDR1 is SQVTM and CDR2 ANQGSEA. The CDR3 is 12 residues long. CDR3 region: CSVESWGYGYTF. The CDR3 bases are TGCAGCGTTGAAAGTTGGGGTTATGGCTACACCTTC.

The gene calls are TRBV6-2 or TRBV6-3 and TRBJ2-7, with D unclear. The germline V gene has CDR1 MNHEY and CDR2 SVGEGT. The CDR3 is 13 residues long. The V end lost 1 base, the J end lost 4 bases, and 8 bases lay between the germline ends. The CDR3 DNA reads as TGTGCCAGCAGTTACTACGTACTGTACGAGCAGTACTTC. The encoded protein is CASSYYVLYEQYF.

The rearrangement joins TRBV10-1 to TRBJ2-5; no reliable D call. The CDR3 is made up of 13 amino acids. Deletions cut 0 bases from V and 5 bases from J, with 7 bases between. Per germline, CDR1 WNHNN and CDR2 SYGVQD (reference sequence). The CDR3 region has the DNA TGCGCCAGCAGTGAGTCCCATGGGGAGACCCAGTACTTC. Encoded protein: CASSESHGETQYF.

This chain connects TRBV2 to TRBJ1-2; D may be TRBD1 (6 bases). CDR1 and CDR2 (germline): SNHLY, FYNNEI. The ends were cut back, 3 bases at V and 3 bases at J, with 14 bases in the middle. CDR3 length: 15 residues. The CDR3 here is CASSDGGPGDYGYTF. The CDR3 nucleotides read TGTGCCAGCAGTGACGGGGGGCCAGGAGACTATGGCTACACCTTC.